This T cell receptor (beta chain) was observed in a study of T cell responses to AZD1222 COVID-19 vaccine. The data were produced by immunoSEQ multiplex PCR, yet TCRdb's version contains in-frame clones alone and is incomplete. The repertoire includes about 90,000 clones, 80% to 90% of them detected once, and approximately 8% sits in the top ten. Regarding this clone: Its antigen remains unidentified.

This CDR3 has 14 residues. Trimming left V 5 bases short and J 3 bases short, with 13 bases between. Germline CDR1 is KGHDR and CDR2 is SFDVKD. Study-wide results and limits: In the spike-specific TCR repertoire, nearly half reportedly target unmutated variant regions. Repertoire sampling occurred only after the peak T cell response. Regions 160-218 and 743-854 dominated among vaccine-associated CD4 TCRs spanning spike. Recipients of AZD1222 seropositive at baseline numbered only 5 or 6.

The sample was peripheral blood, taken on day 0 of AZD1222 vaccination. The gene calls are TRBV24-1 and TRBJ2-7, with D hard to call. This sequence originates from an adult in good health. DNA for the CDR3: TGTGCCACCAGTGCTTCCGGAATTAACTACGAGCAGTACTTC. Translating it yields CATSASGINYEQYF.